Below, 2 T cell receptor beta chains from the same sample are listed, as sequenced in a study of shared clonotypes between healthy human individuals. Naive CD8 cells lacked CD45RO and underwent positive selection for CCR7, leaving out terminally differentiated effector memory CD45RA+ cells. Sequencing was performed with immunoSEQ multiplex PCR; in TCRdb, only in-frame clones are kept and a portion is missing. There are over 2,000,000 clones in the sample; about 94% occur only once, and 1.5% to 2% lies in the top ten. Sequenced input: naive CD8+ T cells from PBMCs. Receptors originate from a man in his late teens or twenties in good health. Some clones in this sample may be carry-over from other donors' samples.

The chain employs TRBV6-5 and TRBJ1-2, with a tentative D call TRBD1 (6 bases). V lost 4 bases and J lost 3, with 18 bases in between. Germline CDR1 MNHEY, CDR2 SVGAGI. This CDR3 is built from 16 residues. The CDR3 sequence is CASSFRARGGDYGYTF. The CDR3 DNA sequence: TGTGCCAGCAGTTTTCGAGCGAGGGGGGGAGACTATGGCTACACCTTC.

This clone was seen more than once but under ten times. The rearrangement uses TRBV4-1 and TRBJ2-7, with 7 bases that match TRBD2. Germline trimming cut 0 bases from V and 6 bases from J; bases unmatched to any gene: 5. The CDR3 is made up of 14 amino acids. Germline assignment: CDR1 MGHRA and CDR2 YSYEKL. This CDR3 is CASSQERGRAEQYF. CDR3 nucleotide sequence: TGCGCCAGCAGCCAAGAGAGAGGGAGGGCCGAGCAGTACTTC.